These 10 T cell receptor beta chains share one sample of origin, sequenced in a study of blood T cell repertoires in COVID-19. Produced via immunoSEQ multiplex PCR; TCRdb's table is partial and in-frame only. In the table there are 400,000 or so clones, 88% of which are singletons. Material for sequencing was PBMCs or T cells enriched from blood (not recorded which). The receptors were sampled from a woman aged 40 to 50 with acute COVID-19.

This chain connects TRBV7-8 to TRBJ1-5; the match to TRBD1 covers 8 bases. Germline CDR1 is SGHVS and CDR2 is FQNEAQ. The CDR3 contains 19 residues. V lost 0 bases and J lost 2; bases outside the gene matches: 12. CDR3 sequence (DNA): TGTGCCAGCAGCTTAGCCCCGATCAGGGGGCAAAATGGCAATCAGCCCCAGCATTTT. It yields the protein CASSLAPIRGQNGNQPQHF.

The chain is built from TRBV19 and TRBJ1-2, with 7 nucleotides matching TRBD1. CDR1 is LNHDA, CDR2 SQIVND, per germline (reference sequence). V lost 4 bases to trimming and J lost 2 bases; unmatched junction nucleotides: 4. CDR3 length: 14 amino acids. This chain's CDR3 is CASSKDRINYGYTF. In DNA, the CDR3 is TGTGCCAGTAGTAAGGACAGGATCAACTATGGCTACACCTTC.

The chain combines TRBV30 with TRBJ2-5; the D gene is possibly TRBD1 (6 bases). The CDR3 is made up of 13 amino acids. With 0 bases removed from V and 4 bases from J, the gap between germline ends came to 9 bases. CDR1 is GTSNPN and CDR2 is SVGIG in the germline V gene (reference sequence). The CDR3 region has the DNA TGTGCCTGGAGTGTACTCAGGGGAGAGACCCAGTACTTC. It is translated as CAWSVLRGETQYF.

The chain uses TRBV6-5 and TRBJ1-1; a weak D match, TRBD1 (6 bases). From germline, CDR1 is MNHEY and CDR2 SVGAGI. Trimming removed 0 bases from V and 11 bases from J, with 16 bases in between. CDR3 size: 14 residues. Written as DNA, the CDR3 is TGTGCCAGCAGTTACTCGTGGGACATTCGACGGGCTTTCTTT. Protein product: CASSYSWDIRRAFF.

V and J are TRBV9 and TRBJ1-3, with unresolved D. Germline V gives CDR1 SGDLS, CDR2 YYNGEE. This CDR3 is built from 16 residues. Trimming removed 0 bases at V and 0 bases at J, with 10 bases between. The DNA of the CDR3 is TGTGCCAGCAGCGTAGATTTGGCCTCCTCTGGAAACACCATATATTTT. As protein: CASSVDLASSGNTIYF.

J is TRBJ2-2 and V is TRBV6-5, with 8 bases that match TRBD2. V gave up 9 bases and J gave up 7 bases; unmatched junction bases: 4. The CDR3 contains 12 residues. Germline CDR1 reads MNHEY; CDR2 reads SVGAGI. The chain's CDR3 is CARLREDGELFF. CDR3 sequence (DNA): TGTGCCAGGTTGCGGGAGGACGGGGAGCTGTTTTTT.

This chain uses TRBV4-1 with TRBJ1-4, with D possibly matching TRBD1 (5 bases). Trimming stripped 0 bases from V and 2 bases from J, with 13 bases between. Germline lookup yields CDR1 MGHRA and CDR2 YSYEKL. This CDR3 is 17 amino acids long. CDR3 nucleotide sequence: TGCGCCAGCAGCCAAGATCTGTCGGGACTCACTAATGAAAAACTGTTTTTT. Translated, it gives CASSQDLSGLTNEKLFF.

The V call is TRBV2, the J call TRBJ2-3; TRBD2 aligns across 9 bases. V trimming: 4 bases; J trimming: 3 bases; junction bases outside the gene matches: 5. The germline gives CDR1 SNHLY, CDR2 FYNNEI. There are 15 residues in the CDR3. CDR3 in amino acids: CASSVRAGGTDTQYF. In nucleotides, the CDR3 is TGTGCCAGCAGTGTTCGAGCGGGGGGTACAGATACGCAGTATTTT.

The chain has TRBV5-1 and TRBJ1-6; D unresolved. The CDR3 length is 13 residues. Per the germline V gene, CDR1 is SGHRS and CDR2 is YFSETQ. Trimming took off 4 bases at V and 0 bases at J, with 2 bases between the two ends. The CDR3 DNA is TGCGCCAGCAGCCTCTCCTATAATTCACCCCTCCACTTT. It encodes CASSLSYNSPLHF.

The CDR3, as DNA: TGTGCCAGCACACTATCGAACACCGGGGAGCTGTTTTTT. Residues: CASTLSNTGELFF. This sequence joins TRBV2 and TRBJ2-2, with D unclear. Germline loops: CDR1 SNHLY, CDR2 FYNNEI. The ends were cut back, 7 bases at V and 0 bases at J, with 6 bases in the middle. The CDR3 spans 13 residues. Full variable domain (remainder filled in from reference TRBV2 and TRBJ2-2): EPEVTQTPSHQVTQMGQEVILRCVPISNHLYFYWYRQILGQKVEFLVSFYNNEISEKSEIFDDQFSVERPDGSNFTLKIRSTKLEDSAMYFCASTLSNTGELFFGEGSRLTVL.